This T cell receptor (beta chain) comes out of a study of technical replicates of blood from a few donors (dated by TCRdb to between 2016 and 2019). Libraries were constructed by the immunoSEQ multiplex PCR assay. TCRdb retrieved this table from immuneACCESS and kept in-frame rearrangements only. Not all clones are present; in checked studies, unresolved V genes account for under half, and no reason is known for the remainder. Across this sample there are tens of thousands of clones, with around 95% seen only once. Together, the top ten hold 0.25% of the sample. As regards this clone: Its specific antigen is unknown. No clone much larger than this one lies a single base away; base qualities are absent.

This clonotype was obtained from a human donor in good health. The specimen sequenced was T cells isolated from PBMCs.

For the CDR3, the sequence is CASSSSGGAVDWAMYEQFF. The nucleotide sequence reads TGTGCCAGCAGCTCTAGCGGGGGGGCTGTGGACTGGGCGATGTATGAGCAGTTCTTC. The chain was built from TRBV13 and TRBJ2-1; 12 central bases correspond to TRBD2. Via the germline V gene (reference sequence), CDR1 is PRHDT and CDR2 FYEKMQ. Its CDR3 holds 19 amino acids, cysteine through phenylalanine. Just the 57-base CDR3 DNA is kept, in frame starting at base 1. The germline V end is reduced by 4 bases and the J end by 8 bases; junction bases left unmatched: 18.